Only one count was recorded for the clone carrying this TCR beta chain. The data were taken from a study of T cells after yellow fever vaccination. 5'RACE template switching generated TCR cDNA, adding a universal primer site and UMIs. TCRdb re-analysed the 5' RACE reads in MiXCR, keeping a single row per CDR3 protein. The sample gives around 120,000 distinct CDR3 sequences, roughly 15% of which show up once; 43% is in the top ten. V was clipped by 6 bases and J by 6 bases, with 9 bases between them. Germline V gives CDR1 LGHNT, CDR2 FRNRAP. This CDR3 contains 12 residues. V usage is TRBV12-5 and J usage is TRBJ2-1, with D perhaps TRBD2 (5 bases). The input for sequencing was CD8+ T cells sorted from PBMCs, taken 5 days after the yellow fever booster vaccination. The receptor was derived from a man aged 18-30 years who received the YFV17D yellow fever vaccine. The CDR3 here is CASGPRGNEQFF. The CDR3 coding sequence is TGTGCTAGTGGCCCTCGGGGCAATGAGCAGTTCTTC. The entire variable domain, with the rest obtained from reference TRBV12-5 and TRBJ2-1, is as follows: DARVTQTPRHKVTEMGQEVTMRCQPILGHNTVFWYRQTMMQGLELLAYFRNRAPLDDSGMPKDRFSAEMPDATLATLKIQPSEPRDSAVYFCASGPRGNEQFFGPGTRLTVL.